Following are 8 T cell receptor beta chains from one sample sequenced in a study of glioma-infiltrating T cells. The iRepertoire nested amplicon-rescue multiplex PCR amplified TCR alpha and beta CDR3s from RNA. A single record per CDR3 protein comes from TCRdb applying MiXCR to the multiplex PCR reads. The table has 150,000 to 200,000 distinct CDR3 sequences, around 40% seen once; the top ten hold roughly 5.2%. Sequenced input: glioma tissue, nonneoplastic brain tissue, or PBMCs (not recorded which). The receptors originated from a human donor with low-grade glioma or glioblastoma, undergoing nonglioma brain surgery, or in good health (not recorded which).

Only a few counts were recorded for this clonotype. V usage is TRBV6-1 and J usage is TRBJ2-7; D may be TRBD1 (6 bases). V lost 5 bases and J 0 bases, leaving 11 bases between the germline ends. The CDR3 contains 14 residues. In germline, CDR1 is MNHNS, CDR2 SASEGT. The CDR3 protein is CASSRQANSYEQYF. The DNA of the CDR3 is TGTGCCAGCAGTCGACAGGCCAACTCCTACGAGCAGTACTTC.

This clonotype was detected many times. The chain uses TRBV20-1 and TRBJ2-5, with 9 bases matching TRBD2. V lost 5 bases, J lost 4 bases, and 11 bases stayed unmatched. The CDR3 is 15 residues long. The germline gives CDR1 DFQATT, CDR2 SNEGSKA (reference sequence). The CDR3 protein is CSAGLLAGQLETQYF. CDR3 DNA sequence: TGCAGTGCTGGGCTACTAGCGGGTCAACTAGAGACCCAGTACTTC.

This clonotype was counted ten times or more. CDR3 sequence reads: CASRTGGSSYEQYF. In DNA form, the CDR3 reads TGTGCCAGCAGAACCGGGGGAAGCTCCTACGAGCAGTACTTC. The chain has TRBV6-1 and TRBJ2-7; a possible D gene is TRBD2 (6 bases). Germline values: CDR1 MNHNS, CDR2 SASEGT. This CDR3 is built from 14 residues. Trimming left V 6 bases short and J 0 bases short, with 12 bases between.

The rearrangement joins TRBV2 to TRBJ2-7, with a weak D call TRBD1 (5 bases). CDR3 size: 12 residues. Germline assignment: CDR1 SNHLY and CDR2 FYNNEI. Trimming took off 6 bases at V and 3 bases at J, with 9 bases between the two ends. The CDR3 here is CASSTGNYEQYF. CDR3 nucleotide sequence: TGTGCCAGCAGCACAGGCAACTACGAGCAGTACTTC.

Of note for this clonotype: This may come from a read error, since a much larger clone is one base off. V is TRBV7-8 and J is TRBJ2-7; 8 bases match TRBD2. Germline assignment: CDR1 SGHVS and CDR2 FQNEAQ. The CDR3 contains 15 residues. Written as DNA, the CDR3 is TGTGCCAGAAGCTTAGGGACTAGTCCATTCTACGAGCAGTACTTC. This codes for CARSLGTSPFYEQYF.

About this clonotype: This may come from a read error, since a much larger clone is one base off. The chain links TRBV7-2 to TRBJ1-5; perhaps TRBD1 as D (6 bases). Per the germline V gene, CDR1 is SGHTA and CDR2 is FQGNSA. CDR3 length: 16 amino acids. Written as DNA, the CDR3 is TGTGCCAGTAGTATGGACAGCATCTATAGCAATCAGCACCAGCATTTT. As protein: CASSMDSIYSNQHQHF.

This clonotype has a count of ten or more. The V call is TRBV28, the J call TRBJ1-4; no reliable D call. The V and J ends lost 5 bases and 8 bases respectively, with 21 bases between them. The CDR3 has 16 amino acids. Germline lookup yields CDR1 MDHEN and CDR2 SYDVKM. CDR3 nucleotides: TGTGCCAGCAGTCCCCCCCGCAGACCGTTTGCCGAAAAACTGTTTTTT. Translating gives CASSPPRRPFAEKLFF.

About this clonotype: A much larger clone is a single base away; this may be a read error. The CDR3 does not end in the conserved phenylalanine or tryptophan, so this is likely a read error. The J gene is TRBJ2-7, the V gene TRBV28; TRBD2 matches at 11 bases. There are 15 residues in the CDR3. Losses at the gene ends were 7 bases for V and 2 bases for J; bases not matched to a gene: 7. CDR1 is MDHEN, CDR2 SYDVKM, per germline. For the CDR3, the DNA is TGTGCCAGCAAGCCCGGACTAGCGGGCCCCTACGAGCAGTACTTA. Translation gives CASKPGLAGPYEQYL.